A single T cell receptor beta chain is shown here with its context. The CDR3 has 15 residues. The trim removed 3 bases at V and 1 base at J, leaving 4 bases unmatched. Germline V CDR1 and CDR2: MGHRA, YSYEKL. Sample time point: blood at routine non-recurrence follow-up after resection. Individually, TCR cDNA molecules were each labelled with a unique molecular identifier. TCRdb passed the 5' RACE reads through MiXCR, listing each CDR3 protein once. The sample records roughly 120,000 distinct CDR3 sequences, 10% to 12% being singletons. The sample is drawn from a study of spatial heterogeneity in lung cancer. Study overall: Each time, sequencing found more beta-chain sequences than alpha-chain sequences.

The sample was PBMCs, taken at follow-up. The source of this sequence is a female donor with early-stage non-small cell lung cancer. V gene TRBV4-1 combines with J gene TRBJ2-7; TRBD2 matches at 9 bases. The CDR3 DNA is TGCGCCAGCAGCCACGCGGGAGGGGCATCCTACGAGCAGTACTTC. Its translation is CASSHAGGASYEQYF.